This TCR beta chain was captured in a study of human T cells and chemical hapten exposure. This clonotype occurred many times. Via MiXCR, TCRdb re-called the 5' RACE reads, giving one row per CDR3 protein. The sample records about 140,000 distinct CDR3 sequences, around 4% being singletons. Researchers extracted total RNA from unfractionated whole blood. The source is a female donor in good health.

In nucleotides, the CDR3 is TGCAGCGCCCAAAACAGCAAACGGACAGGGTGGAGGAGGACTGAAGCTTTCTTT. Its protein is CSAQNSKRTGWRRTEAFF. The chain combines TRBV29-1 with TRBJ1-1, with 8 positions matching TRBD1. V lost 7 bases, J lost 5 bases, and 24 bases stayed unmatched. Germline assignment: CDR1 SQVTM and CDR2 ANQGSEA. The CDR3 sequence is 18 residues long. The variable domain in full, completed from reference TRBV29-1 and TRBJ1-1, reads SAVISQKPSRDICQRGTSLTIQCQVDSQVTMMFWYRQQPGQSLTLIATANQGSEATYESGFVIDKFPISRPNLTFSTLTVSNMSPEDSSIYLCSAQNSKRTGWRRTEAFFGQGTRLTVV.